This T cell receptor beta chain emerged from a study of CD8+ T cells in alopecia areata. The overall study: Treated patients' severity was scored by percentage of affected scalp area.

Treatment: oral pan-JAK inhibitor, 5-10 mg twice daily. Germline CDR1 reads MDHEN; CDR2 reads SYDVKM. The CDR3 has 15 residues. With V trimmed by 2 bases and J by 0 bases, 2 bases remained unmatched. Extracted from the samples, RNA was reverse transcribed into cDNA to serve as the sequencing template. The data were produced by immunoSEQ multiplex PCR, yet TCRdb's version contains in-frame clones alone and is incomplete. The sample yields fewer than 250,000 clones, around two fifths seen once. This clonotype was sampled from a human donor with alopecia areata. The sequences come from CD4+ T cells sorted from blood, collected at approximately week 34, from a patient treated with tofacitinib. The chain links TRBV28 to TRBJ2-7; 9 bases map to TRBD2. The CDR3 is CASSLPSGTSYEQYF. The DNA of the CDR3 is TGTGCCAGCAGTTTACCTAGCGGGACCTCCTACGAGCAGTACTTC.